The source of this TCR beta chain is a study of T cell responses to AZD1222 COVID-19 vaccine. Study-wide findings and caveats: Within unmutated variant regions lay the reported targets of nearly half of spike-specific TCRs.

This clone was observed a single time. Its antigen is still unknown. The V and J ends lost 4 bases and 2 bases respectively, with 12 bases between them. The CDR3 is 14 residues long. The germline V gene encodes CDR1 SGHDN and CDR2 FVKESK. Sequenced by immunoSEQ multiplex PCR; TCRdb stores in-frame clones only, minus some. The repertoire holds about 150,000 clones, more than 85% seen once, with 4% to 5.5% in the top ten. Sequences were derived from peripheral blood, sampled on day 0 of AZD1222 vaccination. The V call is TRBV14, the J call TRBJ2-7; tentatively, D is TRBD1 (7 bases). This receptor was identified in an adult in good health. The CDR3 bases are TGTGCCAGCAGCCGACAGGGAGGTCCCTACGAGCAGTACTTC. This translates into CASSRQGGPYEQYF.